This T cell receptor beta chain was captured by sequencing in a study of shared clonotypes between healthy human individuals. The CDR3 loop spans 14 amino acids. Per the germline V gene, CDR1 is SGHRS and CDR2 is YFSETQ. The V end was cut by 6 bases, the J end by 6 bases, with 15 bases between. TCRdb keeps only in-frame clones here, not all; method: immunoSEQ multiplex PCR. The sample lists 2.3 million or so clones; approximately 93% were seen once. The sample taken for sequencing was naive CD4+ T cells from PBMCs. Subset specified: CD45RA+ positively selected. This TCR derives from a man younger than 30 in good health. Some clones in this sample may be carry-over from other donors' samples. This chain links TRBV5-1 with TRBJ2-2, with D hard to call. For the CDR3, the DNA is TGCGCCAGCAATAAGCGAGAGAGGCCCGGGGAGCTGTTTTTT. The encoded protein is CASNKRERPGELFF. The full variable domain, rest sourced from reference TRBV5-1 and TRBJ2-2, is KAGVTQTPRYLIKTRGQQVTLSCSPISGHRSVSWYQQTPGQGLQFLFEYFSETQRNKGNFPGRFSGRQFSNSRSEMNVSTLELGDSALYLCASNKRERPGELFFGEGSRLTVL.